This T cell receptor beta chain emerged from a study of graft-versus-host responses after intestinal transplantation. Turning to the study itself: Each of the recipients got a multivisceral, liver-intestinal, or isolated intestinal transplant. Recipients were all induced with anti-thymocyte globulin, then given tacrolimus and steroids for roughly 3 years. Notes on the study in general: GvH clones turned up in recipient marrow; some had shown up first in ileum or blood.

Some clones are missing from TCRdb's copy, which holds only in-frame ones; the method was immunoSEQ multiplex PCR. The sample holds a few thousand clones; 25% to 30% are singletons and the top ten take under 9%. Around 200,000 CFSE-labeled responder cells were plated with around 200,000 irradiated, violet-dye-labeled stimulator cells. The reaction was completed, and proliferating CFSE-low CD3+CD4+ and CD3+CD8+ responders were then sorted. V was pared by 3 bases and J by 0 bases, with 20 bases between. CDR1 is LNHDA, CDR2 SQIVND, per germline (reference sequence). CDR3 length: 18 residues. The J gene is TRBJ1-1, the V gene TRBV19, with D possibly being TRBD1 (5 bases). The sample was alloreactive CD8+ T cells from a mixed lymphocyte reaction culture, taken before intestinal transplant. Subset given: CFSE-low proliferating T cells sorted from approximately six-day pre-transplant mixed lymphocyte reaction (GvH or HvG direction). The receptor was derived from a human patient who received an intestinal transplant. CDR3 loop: CASSIGGEGPELNTEAFF. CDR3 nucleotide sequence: TGTGCCAGTAGTATTGGGGGAGAGGGTCCGGAATTGAACACTGAAGCTTTCTTT.